What follows is one TCR beta chain and its context. Trimming removed 0 bases at V and 7 bases at J, with 13 bases between. The CDR3 is 14 residues long. Germline loops: CDR1 SGDLS, CDR2 YYNGEE. The data belong to a study of blood T cell repertoires in COVID-19. Produced via immunoSEQ multiplex PCR; TCRdb's table is partial and in-frame only. The table has under 250,000 clones, approximately 80% seen once. The cohort comprised adults aged about 18 to 89 years residing in about two dozen US areas. The clonotype comes from a man aged 25 to 40 with acute COVID-19. The chain uses TRBV9 and TRBJ1-2; no definite D call. The sample comprised PBMCs or T cells enriched from blood (not recorded which). The CDR3 loop is CASSVDPRGSGYTF. The CDR3 DNA sequence: TGTGCCAGCAGCGTAGACCCACGGGGAAGTGGCTACACCTTC.